The clone carrying this T cell receptor (beta chain) came up a few times. These data are taken from a study of OX40 agonist ivuxolimab in advanced cancers. From germline, CDR1 is SGHVS and CDR2 FNYEAQ. Trimming removed 2 bases at V and 0 bases at J, with 10 bases between. This CDR3 is built from 15 residues. Method: immunoSEQ multiplex PCR; TCRdb's copy keeps in-frame clones and lacks some. The sample carries 50,000 to 60,000 clones, roughly nine tenths recorded once. The source of this sequence is an adult with an advanced solid tumor such as melanoma, head and neck, liver or kidney cancer. The chain carries TRBV7-6 and TRBJ1-1; D is perhaps TRBD1 (5 bases). This material consisted of CD4+ or CD8+ T cells sorted from blood, taken in a trial of the OX40 agonist ivuxolimab. CDR3 coding DNA: TGTGCCAGCAGCTTAACTCCAGGGTTGAACACTGAAGCTTTCTTT. It codes for CASSLTPGLNTEAFF. Full variable domain (outside the CDR3, taken from reference TRBV7-6 and TRBJ1-1): GAGVSQSPRYKVTKRGQDVALRCDPISGHVSLYWYRQALGQGPEFLTYFNYEAQQDKSGLPNDRFSAERPEGSISTLTIQRTEQRDSAMYRCASSLTPGLNTEAFFGQGTRLTVV.